Below, 32 T cell receptor beta chains from the same sample are listed, as sequenced in a study of OX40 agonist ivuxolimab in advanced cancers. Here immunoSEQ multiplex PCR was the method, and the copy in TCRdb shows in-frame clones only, minus some. The repertoire holds roughly 76,000 clones, with approximately 85% as singletons. The specimen was CD4+ or CD8+ T cells sorted from blood, collected in a trial of the OX40 agonist ivuxolimab. The origin of the receptors is an adult with an advanced solid tumor such as melanoma, head and neck, liver or kidney cancer.

This clone was seen only a few times. J is TRBJ1-2 and V is TRBV2, with D perhaps matching TRBD1 (6 bases). CDR3 size: 14 residues. Trimming removed 7 bases from V and 2 bases from J, with 14 bases in between. Germline V gene data show CDR1 as SNHLY and CDR2 as FYNNEI. The CDR3 DNA is TGTGCCAGCACTCGGGACACCCTAAACTATGGCTACACCTTC. Residues: CASTRDTLNYGYTF.

The V and J genes are TRBV6-1 and TRBJ1-3; no reliable D call. CDR1 is MNHNS and CDR2 is SASEGT in the germline V gene. Trimming took off 1 base at V and 7 bases at J, with 11 bases between the two ends. The CDR3 is 14 amino acids. The CDR3 coding sequence is TGTGCCAGCAGTGAAGATGGAGGGAGGAACACCATATATTTT. It codes for CASSEDGGRNTIYF.

This CDR3 reads CASSRGPSYEQYF. The CDR3 region has the DNA TGTGCCAGTAGCAGGGGGCCCTCCTACGAGCAGTACTTC. The gene calls are TRBV19 and TRBJ2-7, with 8 bases matching TRBD1. J gave up 0 bases and V 6 bases, and 1 base lay outside the gene matches. Germline V gene data show CDR1 as LNHDA and CDR2 as SQIVND (reference sequence). There are 13 residues in the CDR3.

The chain couples TRBV11-2 to TRBJ2-3; TRBD2 matches 13 bases. The J segment lost 6 bases and the V segment lost 3 bases, leaving 3 bases of the junction unmatched. This CDR3 region has 15 residues. Germline values: CDR1 SGHAT, CDR2 FQNNGV. The CDR3 nucleotides read TGTGCCAGCAGCTTTTTACTAGCGGGAGGGGATACGCAGTATTTT. Its translation: CASSFLLAGGDTQYF.

Points on this clone: This CDR3 is also generated by other DNA sequences in the sample. The chain carries TRBV7-3 and TRBJ2-7, with D unclear. With 4 bases removed from V and 6 bases from J, the gap between germline ends came to 13 bases. This CDR3 is built from 13 residues. Germline V gene sequence: CDR1 SGHTA, CDR2 FQGTGA. Written as DNA, the CDR3 is TGTGCCAGCAGCTCGAAGGACGGGCTCGAGCAGTACTTC. Protein: CASSSKDGLEQYF.

The chain links TRBV19 to TRBJ1-4; no clear D. CDR1 and CDR2 from the germline V gene are LNHDA and SQIVND (reference sequence). Trimming removed 5 bases at V and 4 bases at J, with 11 bases between. The CDR3 length is 14 residues. The CDR3 is CASSPGSHNEKLFF. Here the CDR3 DNA reads TGTGCCAGTAGTCCCGGCAGCCATAATGAAAAACTGTTTTTT.

The V and J genes are TRBV6-1 and TRBJ2-1, with D perhaps being TRBD1 or TRBD2 (6 bases each). This CDR3 is 15 amino acids long. CDR1 and CDR2 from the germline V gene are MNHNS and SASEGT. The V end was cut by 3 bases, the J end by 10 bases, with 19 bases between. CDR3 DNA sequence: TGTGCCAGCAGTGATAGGAGGGGGGTATTCAACGAGCAGTTCTTC. Its protein product is CASSDRRGVFNEQFF.

The V call is TRBV4-2, the J call TRBJ2-1, with 11 bases that match TRBD1. Trimming at V came to 1 base and at J to 7 bases, leaving 6 bases not matched to a gene. Germline V gene sequence: CDR1 LGHNA, CDR2 YNFKEQ. The CDR3 has 16 amino acids. CDR3 nucleotide sequence: TGTGCCAGCAGCCAAGTAGGGACAGGGGGGAATAATGAGCAGTTCTTC. Translation gives CASSQVGTGGNNEQFF.

The rearrangement joins TRBV19 to TRBJ1-3; TRBD1 might be the D (6 bases). CDR1 is LNHDA and CDR2 is SQIVND in the germline V gene (reference sequence). The CDR3 runs 15 residues. The V end was cut by 0 bases, the J end by 3 bases, with 9 bases between. CDR3 bases: TGTGCCAGTAGTATAGATCACAGGGATGGAAACACCATATATTTT. Its translation is CASSIDHRDGNTIYF. The full variable domain, rest sourced from reference TRBV19 and TRBJ1-3, is DGGITQSPKYLFRKEGQNVTLSCEQNLNHDAMYWYRQDPGQGLRLIYYSQIVNDFQKGDIAEGYSVSREKKESFPLTVTSAQKNPTAFYLCASSIDHRDGNTIYFGEGSWLTVV.

The chain is built from TRBV18 and TRBJ2-3; TRBD1 aligns across 8 bases. Trimming took 1 base from V and 4 from J; bases not matched to a gene: 4. From germline, CDR1 is KGHSH and CDR2 LQKENI. The CDR3 is 15 residues long. The CDR3 reads CASSPRETGADTQYF. The CDR3 DNA reads TGTGCCAGCTCACCACGCGAGACAGGGGCAGATACGCAGTATTTT.

The chain links TRBV6-1 to TRBJ2-7; possible D gene TRBD1, 5 bases. This CDR3 contains 16 residues. Germline V CDR1 and CDR2: MNHNS, SASEGT. V was clipped by 2 bases and J by 2 bases, with 16 bases between them. The CDR3 sequence: CASSEWWAGRTYEQYF. CDR3 DNA: TGTGCCAGCAGTGAATGGTGGGCAGGGCGCACCTACGAGCAGTACTTC.

This clone was seen a single time. J is TRBJ2-7 and V is TRBV18, with D maybe TRBD1 (6 bases). V lost 4 bases and J lost 4, with 8 bases in between. Looked up from germline, CDR1 is KGHSH and CDR2 is LQKENI. The CDR3 has 12 amino acids. CDR3 bases: TGTGCCAGCTCACTGGACAGATACGAGCAGTACTTC. It codes for CASSLDRYEQYF.

This clone was observed a few times. CDR3 loop: CASSSRVGEQYF. The CDR3 DNA sequence: TGTGCCAGCAGCTCCAGGGTGGGGGAGCAGTACTTC. This rearrangement joins TRBV5-6 to TRBJ2-7; D may be TRBD1 (5 bases). The germline V gene has CDR1 SGHDT and CDR2 YYEEEE. Trimming removed 3 bases at V and 7 bases at J, with 11 bases between. The CDR3 is 12 amino acids.

V gene TRBV7-6 combines with J gene TRBJ2-7, with 7 positions matching TRBD2. V lost 6 bases, J lost 2 bases, and 10 bases stayed unmatched. This CDR3 region has 15 residues. Per germline, CDR1 SGHVS and CDR2 FNYEAQ. The chain's CDR3 is CASSSTWDYPYEQYF. CDR3 sequence (DNA): TGTGCCAGCAGTTCTACCTGGGACTACCCCTACGAGCAGTACTTC.

The chain carries TRBV7-3 and TRBJ1-5; D call uncertain. This CDR3 has 16 residues. The germline gives CDR1 SGHTA, CDR2 FQGTGA. Trimming removed 2 bases from V and 9 bases from J, with 20 bases in between. CDR3 loop: CASSLPRPWGFRPQHF. The CDR3 coding sequence is TGTGCCAGCAGCTTACCCAGGCCATGGGGTTTTCGGCCCCAGCATTTT.

This clone was observed a handful of times. The chain employs TRBV4-3 and TRBJ1-6; 7 nucleotides agree with TRBD1. The CDR3 consists of 15 residues. J was trimmed by 10 bases and V by 0 bases; bases with no gene match: 6. CDR1 and CDR2 from the germline V gene are LGHNA and YSLEER. The chain's CDR3 is CASSQDRDSLSPLHF. In nucleotides, the CDR3 is TGCGCCAGCAGCCAAGACCGGGACAGCCTATCACCCCTCCACTTT.

As DNA, the CDR3 is TGTGCCATCAGTCCCTTGGACAGGGACACAGATACGCAGTATTTT. Translating gives CAISPLDRDTDTQYF. This sequence joins TRBV10-3 and TRBJ2-3; 8 bases match TRBD1. V dropped 5 bases and J dropped 2; count of bases not matched to a gene: 6. This CDR3 has 15 amino acids. Germline assignment: CDR1 ENHRY and CDR2 SYGVKD.

The V gene is TRBV27, the J gene TRBJ2-1, with 7 bases aligning to TRBD1. This CDR3 contains 20 residues. Germline V CDR1 and CDR2: MNHEY, SMNVEV (reference sequence). V lost 5 bases, J lost 4 bases, and 23 bases stayed unmatched. CDR3 sequence reads: CASSLRQGWGNRSPYNEQFF. CDR3 sequence (DNA): TGTGCCAGCAGTCTCCGACAGGGTTGGGGGAATCGTAGCCCTTACAATGAGCAGTTCTTC.

The chain carries TRBV2 and TRBJ2-7, with 7 bases aligning to TRBD1. J lost 3 bases, V lost 0 bases, and 8 bases had no gene match. CDR3 length: 16 amino acids. Germline-derived CDR1 and CDR2 are SNHLY and FYNNEI. CDR3 sequence (DNA): TGTGCCAGCAGTGAAGCGGGGAGACAGGGCCACTACGAGCAGTACTTC. Translation gives CASSEAGRQGHYEQYF.

This rearrangement joins TRBV19 to TRBJ2-2, with 8 positions matching TRBD1. Germline V gene lookup returns CDR1 LNHDA and CDR2 SQIVND (reference sequence). The junction had 7 bases not matched to a gene; V was cut back by 6 bases and J by 1 base. CDR3 length equals 16 residues. CDR3 in amino acids: CASRPTGAVNTGELFF. CDR3 DNA: TGTGCCAGTAGGCCGACAGGGGCCGTGAACACCGGGGAGCTGTTTTTT.

This clone was seen just once. V is TRBV19 and J is TRBJ2-1; 8 bases line up with TRBD2. Germline V lookup: CDR1 LNHDA, CDR2 SQIVND (reference sequence). CDR3 length equals 16 residues. J was trimmed by 4 bases and V by 1 base; bases with no gene match: 6. The CDR3 sequence is CASSIGVSGGYNEQFF. CDR3 nucleotides: TGTGCCAGTAGTATAGGGGTAAGCGGGGGTTACAATGAGCAGTTCTTC.

The V call is TRBV6-6, the J call TRBJ2-1; TRBD1 or TRBD2 may be the D gene (5 bases each). Trimming left V 6 bases short and J 7 bases short, with 19 bases between. Germline V lookup: CDR1 MNHNY, CDR2 SVGAGI (reference sequence). The CDR3 consists of 15 residues. Here the CDR3 DNA reads TGTGCCAGCAGCCTGCCCCAGGGTTGGAGGAATGAGCAGTTCTTC. Residues: CASSLPQGWRNEQFF.

This sequence joins TRBV9 and TRBJ2-5, with D tentatively TRBD1 or TRBD2 (6 bases each). The CDR3 has 14 amino acids. Germline loops: CDR1 SGDLS, CDR2 YYNGEE. V lost 6 bases and J lost 11, with 23 bases in between. The CDR3 loop reads CASTPGGGSGEQYF. Written as DNA, the CDR3 is TGTGCCAGCACCCCCGGAGGGGGGAGTGGAGAGCAGTACTTC.

This clone was found once. The rearrangement joins TRBV28 to TRBJ2-7, with TRBD2 matching 8 bases. J was trimmed by 2 bases and V by 6 bases; bases with no gene match: 6. CDR1 and CDR2 (germline): MDHEN, SYDVKM. The CDR3 is 14 amino acids. The CDR3 DNA reads TGTGCCAGCAGGCCTAGCGGGTGGGCCTACGAGCAGTACTTC. This gives the protein CASRPSGWAYEQYF. The full variable domain, completed using reference TRBV28 and TRBJ2-7, is DVKVTQSSRYLVKRTGEKVFLECVQDMDHENMFWYRQDPGLGLRLIYFSYDVKMKEKGDIPEGYSVSREKKERFSLILESASTNQTSMYLCASRPSGWAYEQYFGPGTRLTVT.

V usage is TRBV6-5 and J usage is TRBJ2-6; no clear D gene. In germline, CDR1 is MNHEY, CDR2 SVGAGI. The CDR3 runs to 15 residues. Trimming took 6 bases from V and 0 from J, leaving 9 bases between them. Here the CDR3 reads CASRRSGSGANVLTF. CDR3 nucleotides: TGTGCCAGCAGGCGCTCAGGCTCTGGGGCCAACGTCCTGACTTTC.

The chain uses TRBV4-3 and TRBJ2-3; TRBD2 matches at 10 bases. The CDR3 sequence is 16 residues long. Germline V lookup: CDR1 LGHNA, CDR2 YSLEER. Germline trimming cut 4 bases from V and 4 bases from J; bases unmatched to any gene: 8. The CDR3 spells CASSPSSGGVPDTQYF. The CDR3 DNA follows: TGCGCCAGCAGCCCGTCCAGCGGGGGGGTTCCAGATACGCAGTATTTT.

This sequence joins TRBV10-3 and TRBJ2-7; D call uncertain. V was trimmed by 4 bases and J by 7 bases, leaving 11 bases between them. Germline CDR1 ENHRY, CDR2 SYGVKD. The length of the CDR3 is 12 residues. Written as DNA, the CDR3 is TGTGCCATCAGTGCCGGTAGATGGGAGCAGTACTTC. As protein: CAISAGRWEQYF.

The CDR3 region has the DNA TGTGCCAGCAGCTTAGAAGGGTTTGGAAACACCATATATTTT. It codes for CASSLEGFGNTIYF. The rearrangement links TRBV7-9 to TRBJ1-3; D remains ambiguous. The CDR3 has 14 amino acids. V dropped 1 base and J dropped 3 bases, with 7 bases sitting between them. Per germline, CDR1 SEHNR and CDR2 FQNEAQ (reference sequence).

The chain recombines TRBV11-1 with TRBJ2-3; D remains ambiguous. CDR1 SGHAT and CDR2 FQDESV come from the germline V gene (reference sequence). V lost 6 bases and J 6 bases, leaving 22 bases between the germline ends. The CDR3 consists of 16 residues. This chain's CDR3 is CASSSTGSLGGDTQYF. The CDR3 nucleotides read TGTGCCAGCAGTTCTACCGGGTCCCTCGGCGGCGATACGCAGTATTTT.

This clone showed up just once. Additional DNA sequences in this sample encode the identical CDR3. The chain joins TRBV28 to TRBJ2-5; D might be TRBD2 (5 bases). The J call may be in error: the DNA end matches TRBJ2-7 better. The CDR3 runs 12 residues. CDR1 is MDHEN and CDR2 is SYDVKM in the germline V gene. Written as DNA, the CDR3 is TGTGCCAGCAGCCGAAGCGGCTACGAGCAGTACTTC. It encodes CASSRSGYEQYF.

The DNA of the CDR3 is TGTGCCAGCAGCTTAGTTGCGGGGGAAGCTTTCTTT. Its translation: CASSLVAGEAFF. The V call is TRBV7-8, the J call TRBJ1-1, with D uncertain. CDR3 length equals 12 residues. V lost 1 base and J lost 8, with 8 bases in between. Per germline, CDR1 SGHVS and CDR2 FQNEAQ.

The V call is TRBV7-9, the J call TRBJ2-3, with D perhaps TRBD2 (6 bases). In germline, CDR1 is SEHNR, CDR2 FQNEAQ (reference sequence). The CDR3 has 14 amino acids. Deletions cut 2 bases from V and 4 bases from J, with 10 bases between. The CDR3 nucleotides read TGTGCCAGCAGCTTACTGGGGGGATCAGATACGCAGTATTTT. Encoded protein: CASSLLGGSDTQYF.